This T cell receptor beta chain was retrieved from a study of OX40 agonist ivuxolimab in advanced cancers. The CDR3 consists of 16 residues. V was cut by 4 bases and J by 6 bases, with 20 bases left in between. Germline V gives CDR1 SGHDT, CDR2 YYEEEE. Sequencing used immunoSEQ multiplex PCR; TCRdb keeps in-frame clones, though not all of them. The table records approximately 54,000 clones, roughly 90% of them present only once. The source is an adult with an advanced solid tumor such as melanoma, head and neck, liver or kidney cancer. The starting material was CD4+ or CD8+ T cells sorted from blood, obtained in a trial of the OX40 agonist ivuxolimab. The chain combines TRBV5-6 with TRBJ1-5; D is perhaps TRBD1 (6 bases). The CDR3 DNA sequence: TGTGCCAGCAGCACCTTGGGACAAACTCGGGGTCAGCCCCAGCATTTT. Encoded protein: CASSTLGQTRGQPQHF.